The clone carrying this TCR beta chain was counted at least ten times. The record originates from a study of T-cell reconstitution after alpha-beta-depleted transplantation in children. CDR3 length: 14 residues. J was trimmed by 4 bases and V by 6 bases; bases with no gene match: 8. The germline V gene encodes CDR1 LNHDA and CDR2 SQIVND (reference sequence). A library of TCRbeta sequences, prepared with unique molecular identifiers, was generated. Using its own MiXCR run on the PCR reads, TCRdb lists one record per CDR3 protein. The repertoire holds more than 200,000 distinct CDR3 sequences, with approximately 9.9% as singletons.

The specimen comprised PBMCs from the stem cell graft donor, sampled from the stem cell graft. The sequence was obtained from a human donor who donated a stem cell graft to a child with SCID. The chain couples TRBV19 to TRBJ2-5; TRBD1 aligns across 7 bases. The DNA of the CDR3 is TGTGCCAGTAGCCCCGTGGCAGGGGGAGAGACCCAGTACTTC. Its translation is CASSPVAGGETQYF.